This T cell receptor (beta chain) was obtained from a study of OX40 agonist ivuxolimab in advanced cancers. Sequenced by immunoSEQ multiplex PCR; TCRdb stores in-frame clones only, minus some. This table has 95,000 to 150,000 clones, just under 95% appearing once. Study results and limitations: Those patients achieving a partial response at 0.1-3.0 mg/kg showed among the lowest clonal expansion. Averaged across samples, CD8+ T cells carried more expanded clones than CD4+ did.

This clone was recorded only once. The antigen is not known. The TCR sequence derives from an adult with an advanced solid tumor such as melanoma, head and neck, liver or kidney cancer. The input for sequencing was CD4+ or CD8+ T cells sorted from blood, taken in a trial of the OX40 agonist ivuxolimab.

This CDR3 is CASSLFGDGTYNEQFF. CDR3 nucleotide sequence: TGTGCCAGCAGTTTATTTGGGGACGGGACCTACAATGAGCAGTTCTTC. The rearrangement uses TRBV27 and TRBJ2-1, with D perhaps given as TRBD1 or TRBD2 (5 bases each). The CDR3 extends over 16 amino acids. V lost 1 base to trimming and J lost 2 bases, with 12 bases between them. CDR1 MNHEY and CDR2 SMNVEV come from the germline V gene (reference sequence).